The entry that follows covers one T cell receptor (beta chain) sequence. This entry is derived from a study of T cell repertoires in cytomegalovirus infection. The CDR3 is 16 amino acids. V dropped 4 bases and J dropped 5; count of bases not matched to a gene: 9. Germline loops: CDR1 SGHRS, CDR2 YFSETQ. TCRdb re-derived calls from the reads in MiXCR, one entry per CDR3 protein. The table shows 250,000 to 300,000 distinct CDR3 sequences, with about 25% occurring only once. Sequenced input: PBMCs. This chain joins TRBV5-1 and TRBJ2-7; TRBD2 aligns across 13 bases. The sequence was obtained from a human donor in good health (CMV status not recorded). Some clones in this sample may be carry-over from other donors' samples. In DNA, the CDR3 is TGCGCCAGCAGCGGCGGACTAGCGGGAGTTAGTCACGAGCAGTACTTC. Residues: CASSGGLAGVSHEQYF.